The source of this T cell receptor beta chain is a study of T cells after yellow fever vaccination. Across the whole study: With SMART-Seq v4 Ultra Low Input, the fractions containing low cell numbers were prepared.

The CDR3 sequence is 14 residues long. V lost 7 bases and J 5 bases, leaving 17 bases between the germline ends. Germline-derived CDR1 and CDR2 are SGHTA and FQGNSA. Points on this clonotype: Its antigen is not known.

TCRdb re-called the 5' RACE reads with MiXCR, one entry per CDR3 protein. The data hold about 360,000 distinct CDR3 sequences, with 6.2% observed a single time. Study-level findings and limits: Most clones from primary vaccination were detected again post-booster (96% CD4, around 90% CD8).

This receptor was identified in a man aged 30-40 years who received the YFV17D yellow fever vaccine. The chain links TRBV7-2 to TRBJ2-5; the D gene is possibly TRBD2 (5 bases). This specimen was PBMCs, taken 5 days after the yellow fever booster vaccination. The CDR3 region has the DNA TGTGCCAGCAATCCCGGAGCGGAAACGGAGACCCAGTACTTC. Translated: CASNPGAETETQYF.